The clone carrying this TCR beta chain has ten or more counts. Its matching antigen is unknown. RNA transcripts served as the template for amplifying TCR beta CDR3 regions. HTBI primers drove first-round RT-PCR of the TCR CDR3. MiXCR, applied by TCRdb to the multiplex PCR reads, yields one record per CDR3 protein. Among hundreds of thousands of distinct CDR3 sequences listed, around 39% were seen once. The source of the sample is a study of T cells in Graves' hyperthyroidism and ophthalmopathy. Study as a whole: It was at initial diagnosis, before any treatment, that peripheral blood was collected. Study-wide points: Among clonotypes expanded in thyroid above 0.001, most were also found in blood.

The germline V gene has CDR1 SNHLY and CDR2 FYNNEI. The CDR3 extends over 15 amino acids. J gave up 3 bases and V 7 bases, and 10 bases lay outside the gene matches. Specimen: blood. This chain joins TRBV2 and TRBJ2-5, with 8 bases matching TRBD2. The source of this sequence is a man aged 18 to 29 with Graves' hyperthyroidism. In nucleotides, the CDR3 is TGTGCCAGCACGATCACGACGGGGGGGGAAGAGACCCAGTACTTC. It specifies CASTITTGGEETQYF.